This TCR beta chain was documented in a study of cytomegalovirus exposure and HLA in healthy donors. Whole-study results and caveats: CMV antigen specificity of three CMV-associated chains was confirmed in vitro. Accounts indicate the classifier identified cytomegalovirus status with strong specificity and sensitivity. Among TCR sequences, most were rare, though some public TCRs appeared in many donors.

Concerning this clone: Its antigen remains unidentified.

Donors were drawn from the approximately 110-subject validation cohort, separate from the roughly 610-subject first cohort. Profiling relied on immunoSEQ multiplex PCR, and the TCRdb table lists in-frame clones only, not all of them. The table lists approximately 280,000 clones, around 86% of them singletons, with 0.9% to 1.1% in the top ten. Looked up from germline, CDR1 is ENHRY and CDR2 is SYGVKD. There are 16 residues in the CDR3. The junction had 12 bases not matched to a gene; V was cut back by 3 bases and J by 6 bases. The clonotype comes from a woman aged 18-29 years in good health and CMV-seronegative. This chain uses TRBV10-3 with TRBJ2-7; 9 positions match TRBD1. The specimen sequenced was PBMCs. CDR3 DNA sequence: TGTGCCATCAGTGAAACACTTCCCGGGACAGGGATCGAGCAGTACTTC. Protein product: CAISETLPGTGIEQYF.